A selection of T cell receptor beta chains follows, all from one sample in a study of early stage breast cancer tumors. Sequencing used immunoSEQ multiplex PCR; TCRdb keeps in-frame clones, though not all of them. The sample gives around 48,000 clones, around 90% of which show up once; about 5% is in the top ten. Sequencing was carried out using blood. The receptors here all came from a person aged 65 to 79 with breast cancer. Both conserved end residues are part of each CDR3. The D gene is left open where the match is weak. Expanded clones are given a class, and other clones once, few, many or no size at all.

J gene,D gene,clone size,V gene,CDR3 protein,CDR3 DNA
TRBJ2-2,TRBD1,-,TRBV19,CASSTGQGRDTGELFF,TGTGCCAGTAGTACCGGACAGGGGCGGGACACCGGGGAGCTGTTTTTT
TRBJ2-6,-,-,TRBV15,CATSRDPQAGANVLTF,TGTGCCACCAGCAGAGACCCTCAGGCTGGGGCCAACGTCCTGACTTTC
TRBJ2-4,-,once,TRBV9,CASSVKVVRIAKNIQYF,TGTGCCAGCAGCGTAAAGGTTGTGAGGATAGCCAAAAACATTCAGTACTTC
TRBJ1-3,-,-,TRBV5-6,CASSLVGGSGNTIYF,TGTGCCAGCAGCTTGGTCGGGGGTAGTGGAAACACCATATATTTT
TRBJ1-1,-,-,TRBV19,CASSQAERAAFF,TGTGCCAGTAGCCAGGCAGAGCGGGCGGCTTTCTTT
TRBJ1-1,-,-,TRBV18,CASSRDNSAFF,TGTGCCAGCTCACGCGACAATTCGGCTTTCTTT
TRBJ1-1,-,-,TRBV6-5,CASSILRENTEAFF,TGTGCCAGCAGTATACTTAGAGAGAACACTGAAGCTTTCTTT
TRBJ2-1,TRBD2,-,TRBV7-3,CASSRIIGTSGNNEQFF,TGTGCCAGCAGCCGAATCATCGGGACTAGCGGGAATAATGAGCAGTTCTTC
TRBJ1-2,-,once,TRBV5-4,CASSSSLSRGYTF,TGTGCCAGCAGCTCATCCCTCTCTAGGGGCTACACCTTC
TRBJ1-2,TRBD1,-,TRBV6-6,CASSYGGQGRYGYTF,TGTGCCAGCAGTTACGGAGGACAGGGTCGATATGGCTACACCTTC
TRBJ1-1,TRBD1,-,TRBV2,CASSGTGMNTEAFF,TGTGCCAGCAGTGGGACAGGGATGAACACTGAAGCTTTCTTT
TRBJ2-5,TRBD2,-,TRBV28,CASSPEPLGGRSQYF,TGTGCCAGCAGTCCCGAGCCCTTGGGGGGGAGAAGCCAGTACTTC
TRBJ2-7,-,-,TRBV5-1,CASRVGSGQYEQYF,TGCGCCAGCAGAGTGGGCAGCGGCCAGTACGAGCAGTACTTC
TRBJ2-7,TRBD2,-,TRBV6-1,CASSPGTSLGEQYF,TGTGCCAGCAGCCCCGGGACTAGTTTGGGGGAGCAGTACTTC
TRBJ2-3,TRBD1,-,TRBV4-3,CASIWTRGPLLSHRTDTQYF,TGCGCCAGCATATGGACCAGGGGGCCACTACTGAGCCACCGCACAGATACGCAGTATTTT
TRBJ1-5,TRBD1,-,TRBV19,CASSIGYGTGPRQPQHF,TGTGCCAGTAGTATAGGTTACGGGACAGGGCCCCGTCAGCCCCAGCATTTT
TRBJ2-7,-,-,TRBV6-5,CASSDTGPAYEQYF,TGTGCCAGCAGTGATACAGGGCCGGCCTACGAGCAGTACTTC
TRBJ1-1,TRBD1,-,TRBV18,CASSIRGDTEAFF,TGTGCCAGCTCAATCAGGGGGGACACTGAAGCTTTCTTT
TRBJ1-2,TRBD1,-,TRBV29-1,CSAWTGPPTYGYTF,TGCAGCGCCTGGACAGGCCCGCCAACATATGGCTACACCTTC
TRBJ1-5,-,-,TRBV5-1,CASSLTVGGNQPQHF,TGCGCCAGCAGCTTGACGGTCGGAGGCAATCAGCCCCAGCATTTT
TRBJ1-5,-,-,TRBV4-3,CASSRGPEGQPQHF,TGCGCCAGCAGTCGAGGGCCGGAGGGACAGCCCCAGCATTTT
TRBJ2-3,TRBD2,-,TRBV7-2,CASSLDRASGPDTQYF,TGTGCCAGCAGCTTAGACCGGGCTAGCGGGCCAGATACGCAGTATTTT
TRBJ2-7,TRBD1,-,TRBV19,CEIRGPNDYEQYF,TGTGAGATTAGGGGGCCGAACGATTACGAGCAGTACTTC
TRBJ2-5,TRBD1,-,TRBV11-2,CASSQGTGEVETQYF,TGTGCCAGCAGCCAAGGGACAGGGGAGGTAGAGACCCAGTACTTC
TRBJ2-3,-,-,TRBV7-2,CASSLVRRDTQYF,TGTGCCAGCAGCTTAGTCCGGAGGGATACGCAGTATTTT
TRBJ2-7,-,-,TRBV4-3,CASSRKGVHEQYF,TGCGCCAGCAGCCGGAAGGGGGTCCACGAGCAGTACTTC
TRBJ1-2,TRBD1,-,TRBV19,CASTGTVNYGYTF,TGTGCCAGTACCGGGACAGTCAACTATGGCTACACCTTC
TRBJ1-3,-,-,TRBV6-6,CASSDDIYSGNTIYF,TGTGCCAGCAGCGACGACATCTACTCTGGAAACACCATATATTTT